The present entry profiles one T cell receptor (beta chain) with its context. From germline, CDR1 is MNHNS and CDR2 SASEGT. The CDR3 spans 13 residues. This record comes from a study of T-cell memory formation after mild COVID-19. Across the whole study: The study found TCR clusters largely donor specific.

TCRdb re-derived calls from the 5' RACE reads in MiXCR, one entry per CDR3 protein. Of a few hundred thousand distinct CDR3 sequences listed, under 20% are singletons. The sample was PBMCs or a T cell subset sorted from them (not recorded which). V is TRBV6-1 and J is TRBJ2-2, with 8 bases aligning to TRBD2. This TCR was recovered from a man younger than 35 who had mild COVID-19 (a few samples of this study predate the infection). Cell type and time point are not known. CDR3 DNA sequence: TGTGCTTCCCGGGGGGGCCCCACCGGGGAGCTGTTTTTT. This gives the protein CASRGGPTGELFF.